These 12 T cell receptor beta chains came from one sample sequenced in a study of blood T cell repertoires in COVID-19. Profiled with immunoSEQ multiplex PCR; TCRdb holds only in-frame clones, not every one. In the table there are roughly 190,000 clones, approximately 85% of which are singletons. Sequencing used peripheral blood. These receptors were obtained from a woman aged 55-70 years with acute or convalescent COVID-19.

The chain uses TRBV19 and TRBJ2-6; the match to TRBD1 covers 8 bases. The length of the CDR3 is 19 residues. Trimming took 2 bases from V and 10 from J; bases not matched to a gene: 19. Germline V gives CDR1 LNHDA, CDR2 SQIVND (reference sequence). The CDR3, as DNA: TGTGCCAGTAGTATAAGGCTCCGGTTTACGGGACAGGAGAAGAACGTCCTGACTTTC. Its translation: CASSIRLRFTGQEKNVLTF.

The V and J genes are TRBV19 and TRBJ2-2, with 9 bases identical to TRBD2. Germline CDR1 is LNHDA and CDR2 is SQIVND (reference sequence). The CDR3 consists of 17 residues. V lost 0 bases to trimming and J lost 1 base; unmatched junction nucleotides: 3. The CDR3 DNA is TGTGCCAGTAGTATAGACCTAGCGGGACTGAACACCGGGGAGCTGTTTTTT. This translates into CASSIDLAGLNTGELFF.

This clone was seen only a few times. The rearrangement joins TRBV30 to TRBJ2-2; D is unresolved. CDR3 length equals 11 residues. The germline gives CDR1 GTSNPN, CDR2 SVGIG (reference sequence). V gave up 3 bases and J gave up 8 bases, with 7 bases separating them. In DNA form, the CDR3 reads TGTGCCTGGAGCCTCGGGGGGGAGCTGTTTTTT. It yields the protein CAWSLGGELFF.

The sample holds a few counts of this clone. J is TRBJ1-1 and V is TRBV7-9; D gene uncertain. CDR3 length equals 14 residues. V dropped 5 bases and J dropped 0 bases, with 10 bases sitting between them. Germline V gene data show CDR1 as SEHNR and CDR2 as FQNEAQ (reference sequence). As DNA, the CDR3 is TGTGCCAGCAGCGCCCAGGTCATGAACACTGAAGCTTTCTTT. Translated, it gives CASSAQVMNTEAFF.

The chain links TRBV5-4 to TRBJ2-1; 12 bases are shared with TRBD2. CDR1 is SGHNT, CDR2 YYREEE, per germline (reference sequence). V was clipped by 0 bases and J by 6 bases; unmatched bases: 4. CDR3 length: 16 amino acids. The CDR3 DNA is TGTGCCAGCAGCTTGGTCCCGACTAGCGGGAGCAATGAGCAGTTCTTC. Translated, it gives CASSLVPTSGSNEQFF. Full variable domain (outside the CDR3, taken from reference TRBV5-4 and TRBJ2-1): ETGVTQSPTHLIKTRGQQVTLRCSSQSGHNTVSWYQQALGQGPQFIFQYYREEENGRGNFPPRFSGLQFPNYSSELNVNALELDDSALYLCASSLVPTSGSNEQFFGPGTRLTVL.

The chain employs TRBV30 and TRBJ1-5; possible D gene TRBD1, 5 bases. The V end was cut by 7 bases, the J end by 4 bases, with 17 bases between. The CDR3 extends over 14 amino acids. CDR1 GTSNPN and CDR2 SVGIG come from the germline V gene (reference sequence). The CDR3 DNA is TGTGCCTACCAAATGGGGGGACTAAATCAGCCCCAGCATTTT. Translated: CAYQMGGLNQPQHF.

Remarks on this clone: Additional DNA sequences in this sample encode the identical CDR3. This chain links TRBV30 with TRBJ1-3; no clear D gene. The CDR3 runs 12 residues. CDR1 and CDR2 (germline): GTSNPN, SVGIG (reference sequence). V was trimmed by 5 bases and J by 0 bases, leaving 5 bases between them. CDR3 coding DNA: TGTGCCTGGGGGAGCTCTGGAAACACCATATATTTT. It specifies CAWGSSGNTIYF.

The V call is TRBV2, the J call TRBJ1-2; 7 positions match TRBD1. Losses at the gene ends were 8 bases for V and 8 bases for J; bases not matched to a gene: 14. CDR1 SNHLY and CDR2 FYNNEI come from the germline V gene. This CDR3 is 14 amino acids long. CDR3 residues: CASSRDSEGWGYTF. In DNA, the CDR3 is TGTGCCAGCTCTAGGGACAGCGAGGGTTGGGGCTACACCTTC.

The chain employs TRBV7-6 and TRBJ1-1; no definite D call. The CDR3 runs 16 residues. Germline CDR1 reads SGHVS; CDR2 reads FNYEAQ. With 1 base removed from V and 5 bases from J, the gap between germline ends came to 17 bases. The CDR3 region is CASSLGTVGSSTEAFF. As DNA, the CDR3 is TGTGCCAGCAGCTTAGGAACAGTGGGCAGTAGTACTGAAGCTTTCTTT.

This clone was counted only a few times. This rearrangement joins TRBV27 to TRBJ2-2; the D is unclear. With 6 bases removed from V and 2 bases from J, the gap between germline ends came to 16 bases. This CDR3 region has 16 residues. Per germline, CDR1 MNHEY and CDR2 SMNVEV (reference sequence). The CDR3 DNA reads TGTGCCAGCAGCCCCAGAAGGTTGGGCAACACCGGGGAGCTGTTTTTT. This encodes CASSPRRLGNTGELFF.

The chain recombines TRBV3-1 (or the pseudogene TRBV3-2) with TRBJ2-4; D possibly corresponds to TRBD2 (5 bases). Trimming pared 4 bases from V and 3 bases from J, leaving 13 bases between. CDR3 length: 15 amino acids. In germline, CDR1 is LGHDT, CDR2 YNNKEL (reference sequence). CDR3: CASSLFGDRKNIQYF. Here the CDR3 DNA reads TGTGCCAGCAGCCTTTTCGGGGATCGCAAAAACATTCAGTACTTC.

This chain connects TRBV28 to TRBJ1-2; D is unresolved. From germline, CDR1 is MDHEN and CDR2 SYDVKM. V shed 3 bases and J shed 8 bases, with 7 bases lying between them. This CDR3 comprises 11 residues. The chain's CDR3 is CASSLGRGYTF. CDR3 sequence (DNA): TGTGCCAGCAGTTTGGGGAGAGGCTACACCTTC.